Sequencing of this T cell receptor (beta chain) was carried out in a study of T cell responses to AZD1222 COVID-19 vaccine. Clones were sequenced by immunoSEQ multiplex PCR, and TCRdb holds only the in-frame ones, with some missing. The table shows roughly 120,000 clones, with 88% occurring only once. Germline CDR1 is LNHDA and CDR2 is SQIVND (reference sequence). The CDR3 totals 15 residues. V was clipped by 9 bases and J by 4 bases; unmatched bases: 12. Study results and caveats: The CD4 TCRs associated with vaccination extended across spike and predominated at 160-218 and 743-854. Most donors were white British, females outnumbered males, and clonal diversity was possibly underestimated. Nearly half of spike-specific TCRs reportedly go after variant regions that carry no mutations.

This clone is a singleton in its sample. Its antigen remains unknown. Sequencing was performed on peripheral blood, taken on day 0 of MenACWY control vaccination. The chain couples TRBV19 to TRBJ2-1, with 7 bases lining up with TRBD2. The sequence came from an adult in good health. As DNA, the CDR3 is TGTGCCAGCCTAAGGGCCTCAGCGGGGTACAATGAGCAGTTCTTC. Its translation: CASLRASAGYNEQFF.